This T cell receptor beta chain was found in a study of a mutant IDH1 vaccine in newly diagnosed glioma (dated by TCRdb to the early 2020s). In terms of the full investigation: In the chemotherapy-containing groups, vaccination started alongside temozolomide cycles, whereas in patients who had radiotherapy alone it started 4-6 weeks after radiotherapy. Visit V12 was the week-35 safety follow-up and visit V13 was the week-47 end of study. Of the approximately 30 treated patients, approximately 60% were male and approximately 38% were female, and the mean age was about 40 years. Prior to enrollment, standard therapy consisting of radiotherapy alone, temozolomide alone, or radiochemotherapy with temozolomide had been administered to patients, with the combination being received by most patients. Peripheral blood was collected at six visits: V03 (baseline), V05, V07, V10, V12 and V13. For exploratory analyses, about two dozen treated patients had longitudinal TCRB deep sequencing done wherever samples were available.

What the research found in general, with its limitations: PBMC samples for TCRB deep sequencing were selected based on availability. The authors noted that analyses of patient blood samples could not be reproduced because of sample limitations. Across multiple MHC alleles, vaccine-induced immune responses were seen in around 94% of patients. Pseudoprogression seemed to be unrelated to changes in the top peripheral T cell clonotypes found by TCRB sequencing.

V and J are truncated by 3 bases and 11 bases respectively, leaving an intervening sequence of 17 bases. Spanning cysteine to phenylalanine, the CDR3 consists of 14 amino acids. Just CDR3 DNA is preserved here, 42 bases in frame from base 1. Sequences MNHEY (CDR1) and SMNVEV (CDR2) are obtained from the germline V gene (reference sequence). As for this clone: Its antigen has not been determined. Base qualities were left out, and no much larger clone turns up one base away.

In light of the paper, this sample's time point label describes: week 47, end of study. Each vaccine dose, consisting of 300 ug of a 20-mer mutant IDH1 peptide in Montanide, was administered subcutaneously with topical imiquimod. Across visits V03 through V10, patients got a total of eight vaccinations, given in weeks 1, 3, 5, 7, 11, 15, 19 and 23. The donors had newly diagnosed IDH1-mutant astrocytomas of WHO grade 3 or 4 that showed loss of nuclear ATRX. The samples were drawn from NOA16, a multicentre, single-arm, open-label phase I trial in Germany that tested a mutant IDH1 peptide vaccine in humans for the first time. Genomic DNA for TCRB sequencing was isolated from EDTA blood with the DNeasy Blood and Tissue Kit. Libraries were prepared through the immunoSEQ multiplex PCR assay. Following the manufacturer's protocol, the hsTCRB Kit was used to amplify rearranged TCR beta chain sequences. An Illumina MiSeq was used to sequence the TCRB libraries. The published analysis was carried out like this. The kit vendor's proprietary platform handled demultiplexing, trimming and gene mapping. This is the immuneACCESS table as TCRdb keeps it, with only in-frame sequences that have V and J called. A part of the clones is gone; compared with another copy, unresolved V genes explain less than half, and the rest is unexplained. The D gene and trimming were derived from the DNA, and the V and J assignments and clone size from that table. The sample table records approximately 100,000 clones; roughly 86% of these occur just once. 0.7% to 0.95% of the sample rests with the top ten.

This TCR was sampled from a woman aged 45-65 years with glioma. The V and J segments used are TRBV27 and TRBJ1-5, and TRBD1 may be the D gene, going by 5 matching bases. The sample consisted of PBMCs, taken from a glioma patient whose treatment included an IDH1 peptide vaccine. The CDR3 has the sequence CASSFQGGIGAQHF. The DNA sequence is TGTGCCAGCAGTTTCCAGGGCGGGATCGGGGCCCAGCATTTT.